The TCR beta chain under discussion was sequenced for a study of blood T cells in healthy people across ages. Each individual donor underwent a draw of roughly 10 milliliters of peripheral blood. This clonotype was seen a handful of times. Primed by a sample-barcoded 5' primer and a J-beta primer mix, a second PCR proceeded for about 6 to 11 cycles. TCRdb itself ran the 5' RACE reads through MiXCR, one entry per CDR3 protein. The sample shows 1.5 million to 2 million distinct CDR3 sequences, about 28% of them seen only once. Germline CDR1 is SGHNT and CDR2 is YYREEE (reference sequence). V was pared by 4 bases and J by 5 bases, with 17 bases between. CDR3 size: 15 residues.

The TCR was taken from a woman in her 30s in good health. This chain connects TRBV5-4 to TRBJ2-3, with D maybe TRBD2 (5 bases). The material sequenced was blood. This CDR3 is CASSPGGLAGDTQYF. CDR3 nucleotides: TGTGCCAGCAGCCCCGGTGGGCTAGCTGGAGATACGCAGTATTTT. Drawing the rest from reference TRBV5-4 and TRBJ2-3, the complete variable domain is ETGVTQSPTHLIKTRGQQVTLRCSSQSGHNTVSWYQQALGQGPQFIFQYYREEENGRGNFPPRFSGLQFPNYSSELNVNALELDDSALYLCASSPGGLAGDTQYFGPGTRLTVL.